This passage covers 22 T cell receptor beta chains from one sample sequenced in a study of glioma-infiltrating T cells after dendritic cell vaccination. Sequencing was performed with immunoSEQ multiplex PCR; in TCRdb, only in-frame clones are kept and a portion is missing. Of approximately 100,000 clones listed, 80% to 90% are singletons. The sample was blood, taken before dendritic cell vaccination. The receptors derive from a human donor with glioblastoma.

This clone came up a few times. The V and J genes are TRBV7-3 and TRBJ1-4; maybe TRBD1 (6 bases). V dropped 1 base and J dropped 0 bases, with 6 bases sitting between them. Per the germline V gene, CDR1 is SGHTA and CDR2 is FQGTGA. The CDR3 is 15 residues long. The chain's CDR3 is CASSLNRATNEKLFF. CDR3 bases: TGTGCCAGCAGCTTAAACAGGGCAACTAATGAAAAACTGTTTTTT.

The sample holds one count of this clone. The V call is TRBV7-2, the J call TRBJ2-4; D gene unclear. Germline CDR1 SGHTA, CDR2 FQGNSA. CDR3 length: 12 amino acids. Trimming pared 4 bases from V and 7 bases from J, leaving 8 bases between. Here the CDR3 reads CASSYLRNIQYF. The CDR3 DNA reads as TGTGCCAGCAGCTATCTTCGGAACATTCAGTACTTC.

The chain uses TRBV9 and TRBJ1-2; 9 nucleotides line up with TRBD1. Germline CDR1 and CDR2: SGDLS and YYNGEE. The J segment lost 5 bases and the V segment lost 0 bases, leaving 5 bases of the junction unmatched. CDR3 size: 15 residues. CDR3 loop: CASSVGMTGGYGYTF. As DNA, the CDR3 is TGTGCCAGCAGCGTAGGCATGACAGGGGGTTATGGCTACACCTTC.

This clone was seen a single time. The rearrangement joins TRBV18 to TRBJ2-5; 8 bases line up with TRBD2. CDR1 KGHSH and CDR2 LQKENI come from the germline V gene. Trimming took 1 base from V and 2 from J; bases not matched to a gene: 3. This CDR3 contains 15 residues. This chain's CDR3 is CASSPQERGQETQYF. CDR3 nucleotide sequence: TGTGCCAGCTCACCACAAGAGCGGGGGCAAGAGACCCAGTACTTC. The entire variable domain, with the rest obtained from reference TRBV18 and TRBJ2-5, is as follows: NAGVMQNPRHLVRRRGQEARLRCSPMKGHSHVYWYRQLPEEGLKFMVYLQKENIIDESGMPKERFSAEFPKEGPSILRIQQVVRGDSAAYFCASSPQERGQETQYFGPGTRLLVL.

A few counts support this clone. J is TRBJ1-1 and V is TRBV5-1; TRBD1 is a possible D gene (6 bases). Germline CDR1 and CDR2: SGHRS and YFSETQ. V was pared by 5 bases and J by 8 bases, with 16 bases between. CDR3 length: 13 amino acids. CDR3 nucleotide sequence: TGCGCCAGCAGTCTTCGGGGGGGGGCAGAAGCTTTCTTT. It codes for CASSLRGGAEAFF.

To note about this clone: One end of the junction varies from germline; a read error may be responsible. This rearrangement joins TRBV4-3 to TRBJ2-4; tentative D call: TRBD2 (5 bases). The CDR3 is made up of 14 amino acids. The germline gives CDR1 LGHNA, CDR2 YSLEER. CDR3 sequence reads: CASSQDPAPPSGDF. As DNA, the CDR3 is TGCGCCAGCAGCCAAGATCCTGCCCCCCCGTCCGGGGACTTC.

J is TRBJ1-2 and V is TRBV11-3; tentatively, D is TRBD1 (5 bases). The CDR3 is 14 residues long. CDR1 is SGHNT and CDR2 is YENEEA in the germline V gene. Trimming removed 1 base from V and 2 bases from J, with 8 bases in between. CDR3 region: CASSLGQLNYGYTF. The CDR3, as DNA: TGTGCCAGCAGCTTAGGACAGCTCAACTATGGCTACACCTTC. Full variable domain (outside the CDR3, taken from reference TRBV11-3 and TRBJ1-2): EAGVVQSPRYKIIEKKQPVAFWCNPISGHNTLYWYLQNLGQGPELLIRYENEEAVDDSQLPKDRFSAERLKGVDSTLKIQPAELGDSAVYLCASSLGQLNYGYTFGSGTRLTVV.

Only one count was recorded for this clone. The chain joins TRBV30 to TRBJ1-2; D not certain. V was cut by 4 bases and J by 2 bases, with 17 bases left in between. From germline, CDR1 is GTSNPN and CDR2 SVGIG (reference sequence). This CDR3 region has 15 residues. CDR3 sequence reads: CAWKVEERRNYGYTF. CDR3 bases: TGTGCCTGGAAAGTGGAAGAACGGAGGAACTATGGCTACACCTTC.

The chain joins TRBV25-1 to TRBJ1-6, with D possibly TRBD1 on 5 matching bases. The V gene's germline CDR1 is MGHDK and CDR2 SYGVNS. V lost 5 bases and J lost 5, with 10 bases in between. CDR3 length: 14 residues. CDR3 sequence reads: CASSWVRDNSPLHF. The DNA of the CDR3 is TGTGCCAGCAGTTGGGTCAGGGATAATTCACCCCTCCACTTT.

DNA for the CDR3: TGTGCCAGCAGCTTAGGTCTAGACAGCAACACAGATACGCAGTATTTT. Encoded protein: CASSLGLDSNTDTQYF. This chain uses TRBV11-3 with TRBJ2-3, with a possible D match to TRBD1 (5 bases). The CDR3 loop spans 16 amino acids. Trimming took 1 base from V and 2 from J, leaving 13 bases between them. Per germline, CDR1 SGHNT and CDR2 YENEEA.

V and J are TRBV19 and TRBJ1-5, with 8 bases that match TRBD1. This CDR3 region has 16 residues. The germline V gene encodes CDR1 LNHDA and CDR2 SQIVND (reference sequence). Germline trimming cut 7 bases from V and 4 bases from J; bases unmatched to any gene: 12. The chain's CDR3 is CASTTGQGRTNQPQHF. In DNA form, the CDR3 reads TGTGCCAGTACCACTGGACAGGGAAGAACTAATCAGCCCCAGCATTTT.

The chain couples TRBV5-1 to TRBJ2-2, with TRBD1 as a possible D gene (6 bases). V lost 0 bases, J lost 2 bases, and 11 bases lay in between. The CDR3 sequence is 16 residues long. Per germline, CDR1 SGHRS and CDR2 YFSETQ. The CDR3 region has the DNA TGCGCCAGCAGCTTGGATGGGGGCCCTAACACCGGGGAGCTGTTTTTT. Translated: CASSLDGGPNTGELFF.

This clone is medium-sized by share. J is TRBJ2-1 and V is TRBV5-1, with 7 nucleotides matching TRBD2. CDR1 SGHRS and CDR2 YFSETQ come from the germline V gene. This CDR3 is built from 15 residues. Trimming at V came to 1 base and at J to 4 bases, leaving 5 bases not matched to a gene. CDR3 region: CASSLRSGVYNEQFF. The CDR3 nucleotides read TGCGCCAGCAGCTTGCGCAGCGGGGTTTACAATGAGCAGTTCTTC. The full variable domain, rest sourced from reference TRBV5-1 and TRBJ2-1, is KAGVTQTPRYLIKTRGQQVTLSCSPISGHRSVSWYQQTPGQGLQFLFEYFSETQRNKGNFPGRFSGRQFSNSRSEMNVSTLELGDSALYLCASSLRSGVYNEQFFGPGTRLTVL.

This chain uses TRBV5-1 with TRBJ2-7, with 14 bases aligning to TRBD2. V lost 4 bases to trimming and J lost 7 bases; unmatched junction nucleotides: 10. This CDR3 contains 16 residues. Germline V gene lookup returns CDR1 SGHRS and CDR2 YFSETQ. The CDR3 DNA sequence: TGCGCCAGCAGCGCCTTGACTAGCGGGGGGGCCGGGGAGCAGTACTTC. Amino acid sequence: CASSALTSGGAGEQYF. The full variable domain, rest sourced from reference TRBV5-1 and TRBJ2-7, is KAGVTQTPRYLIKTRGQQVTLSCSPISGHRSVSWYQQTPGQGLQFLFEYFSETQRNKGNFPGRFSGRQFSNSRSEMNVSTLELGDSALYLCASSALTSGGAGEQYFGPGTRLTVT.

This clone was picked up a small number of times. The chain employs TRBV4-3 and TRBJ1-5, with 7 bases lining up with TRBD1. Germline V gene sequence: CDR1 LGHNA, CDR2 YSLEER. The length of the CDR3 is 14 residues. With 1 base clipped from V and 4 bases from J, the junction kept 1 base outside the gene matches. CDR3 region: CASSQGDRNQPQHF. Here the CDR3 DNA reads TGCGCCAGCAGCCAAGGGGACAGAAATCAGCCCCAGCATTTT.

J is TRBJ2-1 and V is TRBV7-2, with D possibly matching TRBD2 (6 bases). V was cut by 3 bases and J by 3 bases, with 9 bases left in between. CDR1 is SGHTA, CDR2 FQGNSA, per germline. This CDR3 is built from 14 residues. CDR3 amino acids: CASSFGTHYNEQFF. CDR3 coding DNA: TGTGCCAGCAGCTTCGGGACTCACTACAATGAGCAGTTCTTC.

The V gene is TRBV7-2, the J gene TRBJ2-5; no reliable D call. Trimming pared 5 bases from V and 6 bases from J, leaving 19 bases between. The germline gives CDR1 SGHTA, CDR2 FQGNSA. CDR3 length: 15 amino acids. The CDR3 is CASSLVSGFVQTQYF. In nucleotides, the CDR3 is TGTGCCAGCAGCCTAGTTTCCGGGTTCGTTCAGACCCAGTACTTC.

The chain joins TRBV7-9 to TRBJ1-3, with no clear D. Germline CDR1 reads SEHNR; CDR2 reads FQNEAQ (reference sequence). This CDR3 spans 14 amino acids. Trimming shortened V by 3 bases and J by 3 bases, and 9 bases separated the two germline ends. The CDR3 here is CASSFEGSGNTIYF. CDR3 nucleotide sequence: TGTGCCAGCAGCTTCGAGGGAAGTGGAAACACCATATATTTT.

In its sample, this clone was seen a few times. CDR3 in amino acids: CSVEEGTGLEQYF. CDR3 DNA: TGCAGCGTTGAAGAAGGGACAGGTCTGGAGCAGTACTTC. This chain uses TRBV29-1 with TRBJ2-7; 8 positions agree with TRBD1. The V segment lost 0 bases and the J segment 7 bases; nucleotides outside the gene matches: 5. The CDR3 runs 13 residues. Per the germline V gene, CDR1 is SQVTM and CDR2 is ANQGSEA.

The chain links TRBV10-3 to TRBJ2-1; 7 nucleotides align to TRBD2. Per germline, CDR1 ENHRY and CDR2 SYGVKD. The CDR3 length is 15 residues. V lost 5 bases, J lost 4 bases, and 8 bases stayed unmatched. The chain's CDR3 is CAISRISSGYNEQFF. In DNA, the CDR3 is TGTGCCATCAGTCGAATTTCTAGCGGTTACAATGAGCAGTTCTTC.

The count of this clone is one. The J gene is TRBJ1-2, the V gene TRBV15, with D uncertain. Germline-derived CDR1 and CDR2 are LNHNV and YYDKDF (reference sequence). The CDR3 spans 16 residues. V lost 1 base, J lost 0 bases, and 12 bases lay in between. The CDR3 reads CATSRAGTVTNYGYTF. CDR3 DNA: TGTGCCACCAGCAGAGCGGGAACGGTTACTAACTATGGCTACACCTTC.

The chain links TRBV19 to TRBJ2-2, with unresolved D. V gave up 1 base and J gave up 5 bases, with 5 bases separating them. The V gene's germline CDR1 is LNHDA and CDR2 SQIVND (reference sequence). The CDR3 contains 13 residues. The CDR3 coding sequence is TGTGCCAGTAGTATAGGGAGAACCGGGGAGCTGTTTTTT. Amino acids: CASSIGRTGELFF. Based on the CDR3 plus reference TRBV19 and TRBJ2-2, the full variable domain is DGGITQSPKYLFRKEGQNVTLSCEQNLNHDAMYWYRQDPGQGLRLIYYSQIVNDFQKGDIAEGYSVSREKKESFPLTVTSAQKNPTAFYLCASSIGRTGELFFGEGSRLTVL.